This T cell receptor (beta chain) was captured in a study of T-cell memory formation after mild COVID-19. There are a few counts of this clonotype. TCRdb used MiXCR to reprocess the 5' RACE reads, holding one entry per CDR3 protein. Counted here are just over 150,000 distinct CDR3 sequences, around a third occurring once; the ten biggest clones make up approximately 12%. The CDR3 has 13 amino acids. The V end was cut by 1 base, the J end by 6 bases, with 13 bases between. Germline V gene sequence: CDR1 DFQATT, CDR2 SNEGSKA (reference sequence). The sample was PBMCs or a T cell subset sorted from them (not recorded which). V gene TRBV20-1 combines with J gene TRBJ2-7; a possible D gene is TRBD1 (5 bases). This clonotype was obtained from an adult woman who had mild COVID-19 (a few samples of this study predate the infection). Cell type and time point are not known. CDR3 nucleotide sequence: TGCAGTGCTAGAGTGGCAGGGATGGCCGAGCAGTACTTC. Protein product: CSARVAGMAEQYF.